This entry lists 23 T cell receptor beta chains sequenced from one sample in a study of CD8+ T cells in alopecia areata. cDNA reverse transcribed from extracted RNA served as the sequencing template. The data were produced by immunoSEQ multiplex PCR, yet TCRdb's version contains in-frame clones alone and is incomplete. The data contain approximately 150,000 clones, 85% to 90% of them singletons. The material sequenced was CD8+ T cells sorted from blood, taken at week 0. Every receptor here comes from a human donor with alopecia areata.

The rearrangement links TRBV27 to TRBJ2-7; 10 bases align to TRBD1. The CDR3 runs 14 residues. Trimming cost V 5 bases and J 3 bases; bases outside gene matches: 4. Germline-derived CDR1 and CDR2 are MNHEY and SMNVEV (reference sequence). The CDR3 DNA reads as TGTGCCAGCAGTGCCGGGACAGGGGACTACGAGCAGTACTTC. This encodes CASSAGTGDYEQYF.

This chain joins TRBV2 and TRBJ2-2; D is possibly TRBD2 (5 bases). Germline V gene lookup returns CDR1 SNHLY and CDR2 FYNNEI. The V end lost 6 bases, the J end lost 3 bases, and 14 bases lay between the germline ends. CDR3 size: 15 residues. In DNA form, the CDR3 reads TGTGCCAGCAGCGAAACCGGGGATTACACCGGGGAGCTGTTTTTT. Protein product: CASSETGDYTGELFF.

This clone is termed medium-sized. The chain has TRBV9 and TRBJ2-1, with 8 bases matching TRBD1. CDR1 is SGDLS, CDR2 YYNGEE, per germline. The junction had 4 bases not matched to a gene; V was cut back by 2 bases and J by 0 bases. The CDR3 is made up of 16 amino acids. The CDR3 reads CASSVSGTGSYNEQFF. CDR3 DNA: TGTGCCAGCAGCGTGTCCGGGACAGGCTCCTACAATGAGCAGTTCTTC.

Only one count was recorded for this clone. The chain carries TRBV7-9 and TRBJ2-7; D tentatively reads TRBD1 or TRBD2 (5 bases each). Trimming took 3 bases from V and 3 from J, leaving 15 bases between them. The CDR3 loop spans 15 amino acids. Germline V CDR1 and CDR2: SEHNR, FQNEAQ (reference sequence). Here the CDR3 DNA reads TGTGCCAGCAGCTTCTCCCGGGACGGAGACTACGAGCAGTACTTC. Translated: CASSFSRDGDYEQYF.

The chain combines TRBV4-1 with TRBJ2-1; 10 bases match TRBD2. The CDR3 extends over 15 amino acids. Germline assignment: CDR1 MGHRA and CDR2 YSYEKL. With V trimmed by 4 bases and J by 8 bases, 8 bases remained unmatched. The CDR3 region is CASSRGLADFDEQFF. The DNA for the CDR3 is TGCGCCAGCAGCCGCGGACTAGCGGATTTTGATGAGCAGTTCTTC.

The CDR3 protein is CASMTGQTNTGELFF. DNA for the CDR3: TGTGCCAGCATGACGGGACAAACGAACACCGGGGAGCTGTTTTTT. V and J are TRBV6-1 and TRBJ2-2; D is perhaps TRBD1 (6 bases). V lost 7 bases to trimming and J lost 0 bases, with 12 bases between them. This CDR3 has 15 residues. The germline gives CDR1 MNHNS, CDR2 SASEGT.

V usage is TRBV28 and J usage is TRBJ2-3, with 10 bases matching TRBD2. After removal of 8 bases from V and 3 bases from J, the junction contained 17 bases not matched to a gene. CDR3 length equals 18 residues. Germline V gives CDR1 MDHEN, CDR2 SYDVKM. In DNA, the CDR3 is TGTGCCAGCTTGGCGCGGTCGCTAGCGGGAGTTGTAACAGATACGCAGTATTTT. The encoded protein is CASLARSLAGVVTDTQYF. Looking up the rest from reference TRBV28 and TRBJ2-3 gives the full variable domain: DVKVTQSSRYLVKRTGEKVFLECVQDMDHENMFWYRQDPGLGLRLIYFSYDVKMKEKGDIPEGYSVSREKKERFSLILESASTNQTSMYLCASLARSLAGVVTDTQYFGPGTRLTVL.

This rearrangement joins TRBV11-2 to TRBJ1-1; D is uncertain. This CDR3 has 13 residues. CDR1 SGHAT and CDR2 FQNNGV come from the germline V gene. Trimming cost V 1 base and J 3 bases, with 6 bases left between them. CDR3 nucleotide sequence: TGTGCCAGCAGCTTAGCCCCCCACACTGAAGCTTTCTTT. As protein: CASSLAPHTEAFF.

The V and J genes are TRBV7-9 and TRBJ1-1; TRBD1 aligns across 9 bases. The V segment lost 5 bases and the J segment 1 base; nucleotides outside the gene matches: 5. The CDR3 totals 15 residues. Germline CDR1 SEHNR, CDR2 FQNEAQ (reference sequence). The CDR3 loop is CASSPWTGANTEAFF. The CDR3 DNA reads as TGTGCCAGCAGCCCCTGGACAGGGGCGAACACTGAAGCTTTCTTT.

The chain recombines TRBV7-2 with TRBJ2-1; no firm D call. The V gene lost 9 bases and the J gene lost 8 bases, with 11 bases spanning the gap. Germline values: CDR1 SGHTA, CDR2 FQGNSA. The CDR3 covers 11 residues. Here the CDR3 DNA reads TGTGCCAGGAACCGGTTCCATGAGCAGTTCTTC. Translating it yields CARNRFHEQFF.

V gene TRBV29-1 combines with J gene TRBJ2-1; 7 bases agree with TRBD1. The CDR3 is 12 residues long. V shed 7 bases, J shed 4 bases, and the junction held 4 bases outside the gene matches. The germline gives CDR1 SQVTM, CDR2 ANQGSEA. CDR3 sequence: CSGGTAYNEQFF. CDR3 nucleotides: TGCAGCGGGGGGACAGCTTACAATGAGCAGTTCTTC.

In this sample, this clone turned up once. The chain carries TRBV9 and TRBJ2-2; 8 bases fit TRBD2. The CDR3 loop spans 16 amino acids. Unmatched junction bases numbered 5, after V lost 2 bases and J lost 2 bases. Per germline, CDR1 SGDLS and CDR2 YYNGEE. The CDR3 protein is CASSVRSGANTGELFF. The CDR3 bases are TGTGCCAGCAGCGTTCGTAGCGGGGCAAACACCGGGGAGCTGTTTTTT.

The chain's CDR3 is CASSEIDFDEQFF. The CDR3, as DNA: TGTGCCAGCAGCGAAATTGATTTTGATGAGCAGTTCTTC. This chain uses TRBV7-9 with TRBJ2-1; no definite D call. Germline CDR1 reads SEHNR; CDR2 reads FQNEAQ (reference sequence). The CDR3 runs to 13 residues. Trimming cost V 5 bases and J 8 bases, with 13 bases left between them.

This rearrangement joins TRBV27 to TRBJ1-1; D is perhaps TRBD1 (5 bases). The germline V gene has CDR1 MNHEY and CDR2 SMNVEV (reference sequence). This CDR3 contains 14 residues. V lost 3 bases and J lost 5, with 13 bases in between. Here the CDR3 reads CASSFQGSRTEAFF. DNA of the CDR3: TGTGCCAGCAGTTTTCAGGGAAGTCGGACTGAAGCTTTCTTT.

The CDR3 coding sequence is TGTGCCTGGAGTTCGACTAGCGGGAGGGACAGGGTCTACAATGAGCAGTTCTTC. This encodes CAWSSTSGRDRVYNEQFF. The chain has TRBV30 and TRBJ2-1; 14 nucleotides match TRBD2. Germline V gives CDR1 GTSNPN, CDR2 SVGIG (reference sequence). This CDR3 contains 18 residues. J gave up 3 bases and V 2 bases, and 9 bases lay outside the gene matches.

This clone was detected a few times. The chain is built from TRBV7-9 and TRBJ1-5; D gene unclear. In germline, CDR1 is SEHNR, CDR2 FQNEAQ (reference sequence). V was pared by 5 bases and J by 7 bases, with 15 bases between. The CDR3 loop spans 14 amino acids. In DNA form, the CDR3 reads TGTGCCAGCAGCCGACCGGGAGAGCAACAGCCCCAGCATTTT. It is translated as CASSRPGEQQPQHF. Supplemented by reference TRBV7-9 and TRBJ1-5, the full variable domain reads DTGVSQNPRHKITKRGQNVTFRCDPISEHNRLYWYRQTLGQGPEFLTYFQNEAQLEKSRLLSDRFSAERPKGSFSTLEIQRTEQGDSAMYLCASSRPGEQQPQHFGDGTRLSIL.

The rearrangement links TRBV7-6 to TRBJ2-3, with D tentatively TRBD1 (5 bases). The germline CDR1 and CDR2 sequences are SGHVS and FNYEAQ. V shed 1 base and J shed 0 bases, with 8 bases lying between them. The CDR3 runs to 15 residues. This chain's CDR3 is CASSLGDSSTDTQYF. In nucleotides, the CDR3 is TGTGCCAGCAGCTTAGGTGACAGTAGCACAGATACGCAGTATTTT.

This clone has only a few counts. The chain employs TRBV29-1 and TRBJ2-1, with D possibly TRBD1 on 6 matching bases. Per the germline V gene, CDR1 is SQVTM and CDR2 is ANQGSEA. The CDR3 has 13 amino acids. Trimming shortened V by 7 bases and J by 1 base, and 11 bases separated the two germline ends. The CDR3 DNA is TGCAGCGGGGAAGGGGGTTCCTACAATGAGCAGTTCTTC. It specifies CSGEGGSYNEQFF.

V is TRBV27 and J is TRBJ1-1; 7 bases are shared with TRBD1. This CDR3 region has 15 residues. Per the germline V gene, CDR1 is MNHEY and CDR2 is SMNVEV (reference sequence). The trim removed 2 bases at V and 5 bases at J, leaving 8 bases unmatched. As DNA, the CDR3 is TGTGCCAGCAGTTTAGCGGAAGGGGGCAATACTGAAGCTTTCTTT. Its translation is CASSLAEGGNTEAFF.

The chain uses TRBV30 and TRBJ2-1, with D unclear. Germline V lookup: CDR1 GTSNPN, CDR2 SVGIG (reference sequence). Trimming took off 0 bases at V and 8 bases at J, with 14 bases between the two ends. The CDR3 extends over 14 amino acids. CDR3 DNA sequence: TGTGCCTGGAGTGTACCGTTAGTTTTTGATGAGCAGTTCTTC. Residues: CAWSVPLVFDEQFF.

The chain carries TRBV2 and TRBJ1-2; D might be TRBD1 (6 bases). This CDR3 has 14 residues. The germline V gene has CDR1 SNHLY and CDR2 FYNNEI. The V and J ends lost 4 bases and 7 bases respectively, with 16 bases between them. CDR3 sequence: CASSGSTGTSGYTF. The CDR3 DNA reads as TGTGCCAGCAGTGGCTCTACAGGGACGTCTGGCTACACCTTC.

CDR3 nucleotide sequence: TGTGCCAGCAGCACCAGCTGGGGCGGGGAGCTGTTTTTT. It is translated as CASSTSWGGELFF. This rearrangement joins TRBV9 to TRBJ2-2; unclear D gene. From germline, CDR1 is SGDLS and CDR2 YYNGEE. Trimming removed 4 bases at V and 7 bases at J, with 11 bases between. The CDR3 loop spans 13 amino acids.

This clone has just a few counts. J is TRBJ2-3 and V is TRBV4-1; D might be TRBD1 (5 bases). With 5 bases removed from V and 0 bases from J, the gap between germline ends came to 15 bases. The CDR3 covers 16 residues. The germline gives CDR1 MGHRA, CDR2 YSYEKL. For the CDR3, the DNA is TGCGCCAGCAGCTCCCGTCAGGGTTTGAGCACAGATACGCAGTATTTT. Translated: CASSSRQGLSTDTQYF.